These 8 T cell receptor beta chains originate from one sample sequenced in a study of T-cell memory formation after mild COVID-19. TCRdb re-analysed the 5' RACE reads in MiXCR, keeping a single row per CDR3 protein. The sample consists of roughly 250,000 distinct CDR3 sequences, approximately 16% of them appearing once. The sequenced sample consisted of PBMCs or a T cell subset sorted from them (not recorded which). The receptors stem from a man younger than 35 who had mild COVID-19 (a few samples of this study predate the infection). Cell type and time point are not known.

This sequence joins TRBV9 and TRBJ2-2, with D tentatively TRBD2 (6 bases). V lost 4 bases and J lost 2, with 21 bases in between. The CDR3 is 18 amino acids. CDR1 SGDLS and CDR2 YYNGEE come from the germline V gene. The chain's CDR3 is CASSPRMGGDSNTGELFF. The CDR3 nucleotides are TGTGCCAGCAGCCCCCGAATGGGTGGGGACTCTAACACCGGGGAGCTGTTTTTT.

The gene calls are TRBV5-1 and TRBJ2-1; weak D call: TRBD1 (6 bases). Germline V gives CDR1 SGHRS, CDR2 YFSETQ. V was clipped by 0 bases and J by 9 bases, with 22 bases between them. This CDR3 is 17 amino acids long. Written as DNA, the CDR3 is TGCGCCAGCAGCTTGGCCTTAAGTCCCAGGGGTAGAACTGAGCAGTTCTTC. Protein sequence: CASSLALSPRGRTEQFF.

This sequence joins TRBV5-1 and TRBJ1-4; 7 nucleotides match TRBD1. V lost 3 bases and J lost 8; bases outside the gene matches: 7. The CDR3 extends over 14 amino acids. The germline CDR1 and CDR2 sequences are SGHRS and YFSETQ. CDR3 DNA sequence: TGCGCCAGCAGCTCCAGGGGGGGTGGAGAAAAACTGTTTTTT. It is translated as CASSSRGGGEKLFF. Supplemented by reference TRBV5-1 and TRBJ1-4, the full variable domain reads KAGVTQTPRYLIKTRGQQVTLSCSPISGHRSVSWYQQTPGQGLQFLFEYFSETQRNKGNFPGRFSGRQFSNSRSEMNVSTLELGDSALYLCASSSRGGGEKLFFGSGTQLSVL.

Only a few counts were recorded for this clonotype. The chain employs TRBV29-1 and TRBJ1-4; TRBD1 aligns across 7 bases. CDR3 length: 12 residues. Trimming cost V 6 bases and J 4 bases; bases outside gene matches: 2. Germline-derived CDR1 and CDR2 are SQVTM and ANQGSEA. The CDR3 loop reads CSVSGGNEKLFF. The CDR3 bases are TGCAGCGTCTCAGGGGGTAATGAAAAACTGTTTTTT.

The J gene is TRBJ2-7, the V gene TRBV6-6, with TRBD1 identical over 9 bases. V shed 5 bases, J shed 3 bases, and the junction held 11 bases outside the gene matches. Germline values: CDR1 MNHNY, CDR2 SVGAGI (reference sequence). The CDR3 covers 16 residues. The CDR3: CASSRYQGQGNYEQYF. The CDR3 DNA sequence: TGTGCCAGCAGTAGATACCAGGGACAGGGAAACTACGAGCAGTACTTC.

In its sample, this clonotype was seen many times. The rearrangement uses TRBV5-1 and TRBJ2-5; D is undetermined. The germline CDR1 and CDR2 sequences are SGHRS and YFSETQ. The V end lost 5 bases, the J end lost 4 bases, and 15 bases lay between the germline ends. The CDR3 has 14 amino acids. CDR3 bases: TGCGCCAGCAGAATGGCTTATCTAACAGAGACCCAGTACTTC. Its protein is CASRMAYLTETQYF. Based on the CDR3 plus reference TRBV5-1 and TRBJ2-5, the full variable domain is KAGVTQTPRYLIKTRGQQVTLSCSPISGHRSVSWYQQTPGQGLQFLFEYFSETQRNKGNFPGRFSGRQFSNSRSEMNVSTLELGDSALYLCASRMAYLTETQYFGPGTRLLVL.

Ten or more counts support this clonotype. The rearrangement links TRBV6-5 to TRBJ1-1, with D uncertain. Germline lookup yields CDR1 MNHEY and CDR2 SVGAGI. V lost 2 bases to trimming and J lost 1 base, with 5 bases between them. The length of the CDR3 is 13 residues. CDR3 sequence reads: CASSYRWNTEAFF. CDR3 DNA sequence: TGTGCCAGCAGTTACCGGTGGAACACTGAAGCTTTCTTT.

A few counts support this clonotype. The chain uses TRBV20-1 and TRBJ2-3, with 7 bases fitting TRBD2. With 1 base clipped from V and 6 bases from J, the junction kept 10 bases outside the gene matches. This CDR3 is built from 15 residues. The germline CDR1 and CDR2 sequences are DFQATT and SNEGSKA (reference sequence). The CDR3 here is CSARVGGGPTDTQYF. CDR3 nucleotides: TGCAGTGCTAGAGTTGGGGGGGGACCCACCGATACGCAGTATTTT.